The 12 T cell receptor beta chains in this list originate from one sample, sequenced in a study of beta chain features in type 1 diabetes. Expressed TCRB transcripts got sequenced, as all isolated RNA was reverse transcribed. Sequencing was performed with immunoSEQ multiplex PCR; in TCRdb, only in-frame clones are kept and a portion is missing. Among around 430,000 clones listed, about 32% were seen once. The sequencing sample was made of naive CD4+ T cells from blood. The receptors here all came from a man younger than 35 in good health.

V gene TRBV9 combines with J gene TRBJ2-3; D is ambiguous. Germline V gene lookup returns CDR1 SGDLS and CDR2 YYNGEE. This CDR3 has 15 residues. V was pared by 3 bases and J by 0 bases, with 11 bases between. The CDR3 bases are TGTGCCAGCAGCGCTTACTCGGGTAGCACAGATACGCAGTATTTT. It codes for CASSAYSGSTDTQYF.

The chain combines TRBV30 with TRBJ2-7; TRBD2 agrees at 9 bases. In germline, CDR1 is GTSNPN, CDR2 SVGIG (reference sequence). The CDR3 loop spans 14 amino acids. V trimming: 4 bases; J trimming: 5 bases; junction bases outside the gene matches: 9. CDR3 region: CAWKGSGRFHEQYF. CDR3 bases: TGTGCCTGGAAGGGAAGCGGGAGGTTCCACGAGCAGTACTTC.

In its sample, this clone was seen a few times. The rearrangement joins TRBV30 to TRBJ2-5; D perhaps matches TRBD1 (5 bases). The CDR3 covers 14 residues. Deletions cut 3 bases from V and 4 bases from J, with 15 bases between. Germline V gives CDR1 GTSNPN, CDR2 SVGIG (reference sequence). CDR3 residues: CAWRSRGSGETQYF. In DNA form, the CDR3 reads TGTGCCTGGAGGTCAAGGGGTTCGGGAGAGACCCAGTACTTC.

In DNA, the CDR3 is TGTGCCAGCAGCTCTGACAGGGCCTACAATGAGCAGTTCTTC. Translated, it gives CASSSDRAYNEQFF. The V gene is TRBV5-4, the J gene TRBJ2-1; 7 bases map to TRBD1. Germline-derived CDR1 and CDR2 are SGHNT and YYREEE (reference sequence). Trimming removed 3 bases from V and 2 bases from J; junction bases left unmatched: 2. The CDR3 consists of 14 residues.

The chain is built from TRBV5-1 and TRBJ2-4, with D possibly being TRBD1 or TRBD2 (5 bases each). Germline CDR1 reads SGHRS; CDR2 reads YFSETQ. The CDR3 totals 16 residues. Trimming took 4 bases from V and 0 from J, leaving 14 bases between them. CDR3 bases: TGCGCCAGCAGCATGTCCGGGACCCTAGCCAAAAACATTCAGTACTTC. The encoded protein is CASSMSGTLAKNIQYF.

The chain employs TRBV6-5 and TRBJ1-2, with D possibly TRBD1 on 5 matching bases. The CDR3 extends over 14 amino acids. From germline, CDR1 is MNHEY and CDR2 SVGAGI. Trimming removed 6 bases at V and 0 bases at J, with 11 bases between. CDR3 coding DNA: TGTGCCAGCAGAGACAGTTACACTAACTATGGCTACACCTTC. The encoded protein is CASRDSYTNYGYTF.

This clone showed up just once. This rearrangement joins TRBV29-1 to TRBJ1-2; 10 nucleotides align to TRBD1. This CDR3 contains 13 residues. Germline V gene data show CDR1 as SQVTM and CDR2 as ANQGSEA. V was clipped by 6 bases and J by 4 bases; unmatched bases: 5. The CDR3 sequence: CSVRDRGFYGYTF. The CDR3 bases are TGCAGCGTCCGGGACAGGGGATTCTATGGCTACACCTTC.

The chain joins TRBV13 to TRBJ2-5; 9 positions agree with TRBD1. The CDR3 totals 15 residues. V was clipped by 5 bases and J by 5 bases; unmatched bases: 9. Germline values: CDR1 PRHDT, CDR2 FYEKMQ (reference sequence). CDR3 in DNA: TGTGCCAGCAGCCCAACAGGGGGCAGGCGGGAGACCCAGTACTTC. It specifies CASSPTGGRRETQYF.

This clone was counted a few times. The chain joins TRBV7-2 to TRBJ2-3; the D is unclear. The germline gives CDR1 SGHTA, CDR2 FQGNSA. V was cut by 5 bases and J by 5 bases, with 8 bases left in between. The CDR3 is made up of 12 amino acids. CDR3 coding DNA: TGTGCCAGCAGCCCCCCGGGAGATACGCAGTATTTT. Protein: CASSPPGDTQYF.

This clone turned up a few times. The chain recombines TRBV27 with TRBJ2-1; 7 bases agree with TRBD1. The germline CDR1 and CDR2 sequences are MNHEY and SMNVEV (reference sequence). Trimming removed 3 bases from V and 10 bases from J; junction bases left unmatched: 6. The CDR3 is 13 residues long. The CDR3 reads CASSFQGDLEQFF. The CDR3 DNA reads TGTGCCAGCAGTTTTCAGGGGGACCTAGAGCAGTTCTTC.

This chain uses TRBV29-1 with TRBJ2-3, with D perhaps matching TRBD1 or TRBD2 (6 bases each). CDR1 and CDR2 from the germline V gene are SQVTM and ANQGSEA. The CDR3 has 14 residues. V was clipped by 0 bases and J by 4 bases, with 11 bases between them. Written as DNA, the CDR3 is TGCAGCGTTGAAGATTCCCGGGGGCCAGATACGCAGTATTTT. As protein: CSVEDSRGPDTQYF.

There are a few counts of this clone. The chain combines TRBV9 with TRBJ1-1; 7 positions agree with TRBD1. Germline trimming cut 3 bases from V and 1 base from J; bases unmatched to any gene: 6. The CDR3 consists of 15 residues. From germline, CDR1 is SGDLS and CDR2 YYNGEE. CDR3: CASSATRQGNTEAFF. CDR3 coding DNA: TGTGCCAGCAGCGCGACCCGACAGGGGAACACTGAAGCTTTCTTT.